Included here is one T cell receptor (beta chain) sequence, with context. Its target is unknown. This entry belongs to a study of T-cell memory formation after mild COVID-19. Using its own MiXCR run on the 5' RACE reads, TCRdb lists one record per CDR3 protein. The sample has roughly 560,000 distinct CDR3 sequences; roughly 20% are singletons. Whole-study results and caveats: CD4/CD8 balance held among clones contracting day 15 to 85, and later expanders leaned CD4+. The finding that pre-infection memory included some responding clones suggested that cross-reactive memory joined. CM and EM subsets held most contracting CD4+ clones; EMRA held CD8+ ones.

The V segment lost 2 bases and the J segment 0 bases; nucleotides outside the gene matches: 11. CDR1 is KGHDR and CDR2 is SFDVKD in the germline V gene. There are 19 residues in the CDR3. This chain joins TRBV24-1 and TRBJ2-3; 9 nucleotides agree with TRBD2. The clonotype was recovered from an adult woman who had mild COVID-19 (a few samples of this study predate the infection). Cell type and time point are not known. The source material was PBMCs or a T cell subset sorted from them (not recorded which). In DNA, the CDR3 is TGTGCCACCAGTGATTGGGCTAGCGGGACCATTACTAGCACAGATACGCAGTATTTT. It specifies CATSDWASGTITSTDTQYF.